This T cell receptor beta chain is from a study of human T cells and chemical hapten exposure. Study overall: Largely, small differences in pooled library volume made per-sample TCR yields vary.

As to this clonotype: This may come from a read error, since a much larger clone is one base off.

Time point indicated: pre-sensitization, week 0. Treatment specified: therapeutic diphenylcyclopropenone sensitization with weekly scalp DPC. A single record per CDR3 protein comes from TCRdb applying MiXCR to the RACE reads. The sample yields approximately 60,000 distinct CDR3 sequences, approximately 10% seen once. The CDR3 extends over 15 amino acids. Germline V gives CDR1 SQVTM, CDR2 ANQGSEA. The clonotype comes from a woman aged 40 to 50 with alopecia areata. Some clones in this sample may be carry-over from other donors' samples. This specimen was whole blood, taken in connection with sensitization to the hapten diphenylcyclopropenone (DPC). This sequence joins TRBV29-1 and TRBJ2-3; D is possibly TRBD1 (6 bases). The CDR3 DNA sequence: TGCTGCGTCCCGTATCTGGCAGGGGGCACAGATACGCAGTATTTT. Protein sequence: CCVPYLAGGTDTQYF.